This T cell receptor (beta chain) was observed in a study of cytomegalovirus exposure and HLA in healthy donors. Study as a whole: The use of the same platform for the 95 to 150 validation repertoires and the 600 to 800 first-cohort repertoires was reported by a later analysis.

Points from the study as a whole: The investigators catalogued about 170 TCR beta chains as cytomegalovirus-associated.

This clone came up once. No antigen is known for it. TCRdb keeps only in-frame clones here, not all; method: immunoSEQ multiplex PCR. The data contain tens of thousands of clones, around 96% of them singletons. Germline lookup yields CDR1 MNHNS and CDR2 SASEGT. The CDR3 length is 14 residues. Unmatched junction bases numbered 5, after V lost 4 bases and J lost 8 bases. The V gene is TRBV6-1, the J gene TRBJ2-1; TRBD2 aligns across 10 bases. Sequenced material: PBMCs. This TCR was sampled from a young man in good health and CMV-seronegative. The chain's CDR3 is CASSALAGVHEQFF. The CDR3 region has the DNA TGTGCCAGCAGTGCGCTAGCGGGAGTACATGAGCAGTTCTTC.